These 7 T cell receptor beta chains share one sample of origin, sequenced in a study of blood T cell repertoires in COVID-19. TCRdb's table, derived via immunoSEQ multiplex PCR, lists solely in-frame clones and lacks some. The table lists around 99,000 clones, more than 70% of them singletons, with roughly 4% in the top ten. The specimen was peripheral blood. The receptors derive from a man between 70 and 80 years old with acute or convalescent COVID-19.

The table lists this clone with a count of one. The chain has TRBV12-5 and TRBJ2-7; 8 nucleotides agree with TRBD2. CDR3 length: 14 residues. Trimming at V came to 7 bases and at J to 4 bases, leaving 9 bases not matched to a gene. Germline loops: CDR1 LGHNT, CDR2 FRNRAP. The CDR3 reads CASVPAGEWYEQYF. DNA for the CDR3: TGTGCTAGTGTCCCAGCGGGGGAATGGTACGAGCAGTACTTC. Supplemented by reference TRBV12-5 and TRBJ2-7, the full variable domain reads DARVTQTPRHKVTEMGQEVTMRCQPILGHNTVFWYRQTMMQGLELLAYFRNRAPLDDSGMPKDRFSAEMPDATLATLKIQPSEPRDSAVYFCASVPAGEWYEQYFGPGTRLTVT.

V usage is TRBV11-2 and J usage is TRBJ1-2; 7 nucleotides line up with TRBD1. CDR3 length: 16 residues. The V gene's germline CDR1 is SGHAT and CDR2 FQNNGV. The V and J ends lost 3 bases and 6 bases, in that order; junction bases with no gene match: 13. The CDR3 loop is CASSLTGTSTGHGYTF. As DNA, the CDR3 is TGTGCCAGCAGCTTGACAGGGACATCGACAGGGCATGGCTACACCTTC. Filled out from reference TRBV11-2 and TRBJ1-2, the complete variable domain reads EAGVAQSPRYKIIEKRQSVAFWCNPISGHATLYWYQQILGQGPKLLIQFQNNGVVDDSQLPKDRFSAERLKGVDSTLKIQPAKLEDSAVYLCASSLTGTSTGHGYTFGSGTRLTVV.

This clone is categorized as large. The chain couples TRBV7-9 to TRBJ1-6, with 10 bases fitting TRBD1. The ends lost 5 bases at V and 0 bases at J; junction bases unmatched: 10. CDR3 length: 19 residues. The germline V gene encodes CDR1 SEHNR and CDR2 FQNEAQ (reference sequence). For the CDR3, the DNA is TGTGCCAGCAGCGGGTCCGGGACAGGGGTTTCCTCCTATAATTCACCCCTCCACTTT. Translating it yields CASSGSGTGVSSYNSPLHF.

V usage is TRBV5-6 and J usage is TRBJ1-4; weak D call: TRBD1 (6 bases). The V and J ends lost 4 bases and 8 bases respectively, with 9 bases between them. Germline values: CDR1 SGHDT, CDR2 YYEEEE. This CDR3 comprises 12 residues. This CDR3 reads CASSGGAEKLFF. The CDR3 region has the DNA TGTGCCAGCAGCGGGGGGGCCGAAAAACTGTTTTTT.

V usage is TRBV4-1 and J usage is TRBJ1-1, with TRBD1 identical over 7 bases. The CDR3 has 16 residues. Trimming took 4 bases from V and 1 from J; bases not matched to a gene: 9. Looked up from germline, CDR1 is MGHRA and CDR2 is YSYEKL. CDR3 bases: TGCGCCAGCAGCCCGTCCCGGGACAGTGCGAACACTGAAGCTTTCTTT. It encodes CASSPSRDSANTEAFF.

The V call is TRBV18, the J call TRBJ1-2; 11 nucleotides match TRBD1. The trim removed 3 bases at V and 4 bases at J, leaving 4 bases unmatched. Germline lookup yields CDR1 KGHSH and CDR2 LQKENI. This CDR3 contains 15 residues. The CDR3 nucleotides read TGTGCCAGCTCACCCGGGGGACAGGGGGTCTATGGCTACACCTTC. Encoded protein: CASSPGGQGVYGYTF. The full variable domain, completed using reference TRBV18 and TRBJ1-2, is NAGVMQNPRHLVRRRGQEARLRCSPMKGHSHVYWYRQLPEEGLKFMVYLQKENIIDESGMPKERFSAEFPKEGPSILRIQQVVRGDSAAYFCASSPGGQGVYGYTFGSGTRLTVV.

The V and J genes are TRBV6-5 and TRBJ1-2, with 7 bases fitting TRBD1. The CDR3 covers 15 residues. V lost 5 bases and J lost 0; bases outside the gene matches: 6. The germline gives CDR1 MNHEY, CDR2 SVGAGI. CDR3: CASSHPTGTNYGYTF. The CDR3 nucleotides are TGTGCCAGCAGTCACCCGACAGGGACTAACTATGGCTACACCTTC.